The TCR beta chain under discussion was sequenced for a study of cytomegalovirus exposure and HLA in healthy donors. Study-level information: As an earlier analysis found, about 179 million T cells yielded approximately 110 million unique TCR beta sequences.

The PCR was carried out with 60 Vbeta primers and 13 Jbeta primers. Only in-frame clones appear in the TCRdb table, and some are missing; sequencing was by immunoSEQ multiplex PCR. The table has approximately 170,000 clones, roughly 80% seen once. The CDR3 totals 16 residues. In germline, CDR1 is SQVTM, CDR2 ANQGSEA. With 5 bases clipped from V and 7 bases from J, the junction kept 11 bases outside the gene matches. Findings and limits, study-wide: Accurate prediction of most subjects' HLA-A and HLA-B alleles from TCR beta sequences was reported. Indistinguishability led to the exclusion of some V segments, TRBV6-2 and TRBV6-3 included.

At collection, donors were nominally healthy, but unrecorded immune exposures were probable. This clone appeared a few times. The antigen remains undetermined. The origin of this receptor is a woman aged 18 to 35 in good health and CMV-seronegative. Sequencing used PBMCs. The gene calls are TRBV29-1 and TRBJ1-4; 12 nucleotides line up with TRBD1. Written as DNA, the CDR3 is TGCAGCGTTACCCTGGGACAGGGGGCGTCATTTGAAAAACTGTTTTTT. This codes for CSVTLGQGASFEKLFF.